The next 32 T cell receptor beta chains were all read from a single sample in a study of cytomegalovirus exposure and HLA in healthy donors. Amplification used 60 Vbeta primers and 13 Jbeta primers. Assay used: immunoSEQ multiplex PCR; TCRdb lists only in-frame clones, some missing. The sample has some 200,000 clones; 80% to 85% are singletons. Sequencing used PBMCs. The source of these receptors is a man aged 40-50 years in good health and CMV-seropositive.

This chain joins TRBV6-5 and TRBJ1-1; D may be TRBD1 (6 bases). Trimming took 8 bases from V and 1 from J, leaving 11 bases between them. The CDR3 has 13 residues. From germline, CDR1 is MNHEY and CDR2 SVGAGI. The DNA of the CDR3 is TGTGCCAGCGCCACGACAGGGAACACTGAAGCTTTCTTT. It specifies CASATTGNTEAFF.

This clone has a single count. The chain has TRBV28 and TRBJ2-3, with TRBD2 matching over 10 bases. CDR3 length equals 16 residues. Germline loops: CDR1 MDHEN, CDR2 SYDVKM. The junction had 5 bases not matched to a gene; V was cut back by 0 bases and J by 5 bases. CDR3 in DNA: TGTGCCAGCAGTTTATGGGCTAGCGGGGGACAAGATACGCAGTATTTT. Protein sequence: CASSLWASGGQDTQYF.

The V call is TRBV15, the J call TRBJ1-1; the match to TRBD1 covers 7 bases. V shed 0 bases, J shed 1 base, and the junction held 5 bases outside the gene matches. The CDR3 loop spans 16 amino acids. CDR1 and CDR2 (germline): LNHNV, YYDKDF (reference sequence). CDR3 sequence (DNA): TGTGCCACCAGCAGAGATGAGGGGGCCAGGAACACTGAAGCTTTCTTT. The encoded protein is CATSRDEGARNTEAFF.

This clone was found a few times. The chain couples TRBV19 to TRBJ2-7; tentative D call: TRBD2 (5 bases). The V and J ends lost 5 bases and 3 bases respectively, with 11 bases between them. The CDR3 extends over 13 amino acids. Per germline, CDR1 LNHDA and CDR2 SQIVND (reference sequence). The CDR3, as DNA: TGTGCCAGTAGTCACGGGGAGATCTACGAGCAGTACTTC. This codes for CASSHGEIYEQYF.

The chain joins TRBV28 to TRBJ2-7; D remains unclear. Trimming removed 5 bases from V and 2 bases from J, with 7 bases in between. Germline CDR1 reads MDHEN; CDR2 reads SYDVKM. The CDR3 loop spans 12 amino acids. CDR3 nucleotide sequence: TGTGCCAGCAGTCCAGAAACCTACGAGCAGTACTTC. Its translation: CASSPETYEQYF.

The CDR3 region has the DNA TGTGCCAGCAGCTTGGCCCTTCGGGGGAATTCACCCCTCCACTTT. Amino acids: CASSLALRGNSPLHF. J is TRBJ1-6 and V is TRBV5-6, with a possible D match to TRBD1 (5 bases). CDR1 is SGHDT, CDR2 YYEEEE, per germline. CDR3 length: 15 amino acids. Trimming stripped 0 bases from V and 7 bases from J, with 11 bases between.

This sequence joins TRBV9 and TRBJ2-3; 7 bases align to TRBD1. The J segment lost 1 base and the V segment lost 0 bases, leaving 5 bases of the junction unmatched. The CDR3 consists of 16 residues. Germline lookup yields CDR1 SGDLS and CDR2 YYNGEE. The CDR3 loop reads CASSVGPGQRTDTQYF. The DNA for the CDR3 is TGTGCCAGCAGCGTAGGACCGGGACAGCGCACAGATACGCAGTATTTT.

V usage is TRBV29-1 and J usage is TRBJ2-5; 8 bases agree with TRBD2. J gave up 4 bases and V 7 bases, and 8 bases lay outside the gene matches. Germline V gene data show CDR1 as SQVTM and CDR2 as ANQGSEA. This CDR3 region has 13 residues. CDR3 in DNA: TGCAGCGCCTCGGGGGGGCCCCCAGAGACCCAGTACTTC. It is translated as CSASGGPPETQYF.

The chain has TRBV10-2 and TRBJ2-1; D remains unclear. V was pared by 0 bases and J by 6 bases, with 9 bases between. Per germline, CDR1 WSHSY and CDR2 SAAADI. The CDR3 contains 14 residues. CDR3 nucleotides: TGCGCCAGCAGTGAGTCGATCAGACTCAATGAGCAGTTCTTC. It yields the protein CASSESIRLNEQFF.

The genes are TRBV29-1 and TRBJ1-5, with D perhaps TRBD1 (6 bases). The CDR3 runs to 12 residues. V gave up 6 bases and J gave up 4 bases, with 10 bases separating them. Per the germline V gene, CDR1 is SQVTM and CDR2 is ANQGSEA. For the CDR3, the DNA is TGCAGCGTCAACACAGGGAATCAGCCCCAGCATTTT. This translates into CSVNTGNQPQHF.

The V gene is TRBV14, the J gene TRBJ1-1; 9 bases map to TRBD1. The CDR3 contains 15 residues. Germline lookup yields CDR1 SGHDN and CDR2 FVKESK. Trimming took 5 bases from V and 3 from J; bases not matched to a gene: 7. The CDR3 nucleotides are TGTGCCAGCAGCTACCGGGGACAGGGTTACACTGAAGCTTTCTTT. This encodes CASSYRGQGYTEAFF.

This chain uses TRBV28 with TRBJ2-3; 7 nucleotides line up with TRBD1. CDR1 and CDR2 from the germline V gene are MDHEN and SYDVKM. The CDR3 spans 13 residues. The CDR3 protein is CAVRGHSTDTQYF. In nucleotides, the CDR3 is TGTGCGGTTAGGGGGCATAGCACAGATACGCAGTATTTT.

The gene calls are TRBV6-5 and TRBJ2-7, with D maybe TRBD2 (5 bases). The CDR3 loop spans 12 amino acids. Germline loops: CDR1 MNHEY, CDR2 SVGAGI. Between the trimmed V and J ends, which lost 10 bases and 0 bases, there was a span of 10 bases. The CDR3 protein is CATKDFSYEQYF. DNA of the CDR3: TGTGCCACCAAGGACTTCTCCTACGAGCAGTACTTC.

This clone was detected only once. The chain recombines TRBV7-9 with TRBJ2-5; tentative D call: TRBD2 (7 bases). The V end was cut by 5 bases, the J end by 5 bases, with 15 bases between. The CDR3 consists of 14 residues. Germline assignment: CDR1 SEHNR and CDR2 FQNEAQ (reference sequence). In DNA form, the CDR3 reads TGTGCCAGCAGCCAGAGGGGGGGCTGGGAGACCCAGTACTTC. Translated, it gives CASSQRGGWETQYF.

The chain carries TRBV28 and TRBJ2-5, with D possibly being TRBD1 (7 bases). The J call is doubtful: the DNA matches TRBJ2-7 better. The CDR3 has 21 amino acids. Germline lookup yields CDR1 MDHEN and CDR2 SYDVKM. CDR3 DNA: TGTGCCAGCAGCTTTGACCCAAGAGGAGGGGGCTACAGTCTCCCCAATGACGAGCAGTACTTC. Protein product: CASSFDPRGGGYSLPNDEQYF.

This clone was seen more than once but under ten times. The chain couples TRBV7-3 to TRBJ2-3; D gene uncertain. The germline CDR1 and CDR2 sequences are SGHTA and FQGTGA. Trimming removed 2 bases from V and 6 bases from J, with 6 bases in between. The CDR3 runs to 12 residues. The CDR3 sequence: CASSLGRDTQYF. The DNA of the CDR3 is TGTGCCAGCAGCTTAGGTCGGGATACGCAGTATTTT.

The chain recombines TRBV4-1 with TRBJ1-2; TRBD1 is a possible D gene (6 bases). V was clipped by 0 bases and J by 8 bases, with 13 bases between them. The CDR3 is made up of 14 amino acids. Germline CDR1 reads MGHRA; CDR2 reads YSYEKL. The CDR3 spells CASSQDPEGEGYTF. In DNA form, the CDR3 reads TGCGCCAGCAGCCAAGATCCAGAGGGGGAAGGCTACACCTTC.

This chain connects TRBV4-1 to TRBJ2-7; D is unresolved. The CDR3 runs 14 residues. V gave up 0 bases and J gave up 6 bases, with 12 bases separating them. Germline V gene lookup returns CDR1 MGHRA and CDR2 YSYEKL. CDR3 nucleotides: TGCGCCAGCAGCCAAGAGCCCCTAGGCCTCGAGCAGTACTTC. Translating gives CASSQEPLGLEQYF.

V is TRBV9 and J is TRBJ1-1, with a tentative D call TRBD1 (6 bases). The CDR3 is 17 residues long. Trimming left V 0 bases short and J 0 bases short, with 15 bases between. Germline values: CDR1 SGDLS, CDR2 YYNGEE. For the CDR3, the DNA is TGTGCCAGCAGCGTAGAGAGCAGGGGCGGTTTGAACACTGAAGCTTTCTTT. Amino acids: CASSVESRGGLNTEAFF.

The V call is TRBV9, the J call TRBJ2-2; a weak D match, TRBD2 (6 bases). Germline lookup yields CDR1 SGDLS and CDR2 YYNGEE. The CDR3 loop spans 15 amino acids. Trimming shortened V by 4 bases and J by 1 base, and 11 bases separated the two germline ends. The CDR3, as DNA: TGTGCCAGCAGCCCGTCCGGGGGGAACACCGGGGAGCTGTTTTTT. Protein: CASSPSGGNTGELFF.

This clone has just a few counts. V gene TRBV5-1 combines with J gene TRBJ2-3; 9 bases fit TRBD2. Germline lookup yields CDR1 SGHRS and CDR2 YFSETQ. CDR3 length: 16 residues. V gave up 4 bases and J gave up 1 base; unmatched junction bases: 7. This chain's CDR3 is CASSLPGLAGTDTQYF. The CDR3 region has the DNA TGCGCCAGCAGCCTCCCGGGACTAGCAGGCACAGATACGCAGTATTTT.

The chain has TRBV5-1 and TRBJ1-5; 10 positions match TRBD1. This CDR3 spans 14 amino acids. Germline CDR1 SGHRS, CDR2 YFSETQ. Unmatched junction bases numbered 2, after V lost 4 bases and J lost 4 bases. The DNA of the CDR3 is TGCGCCAGCAGCCCGGGACAGGGGAATCAGCCCCAGCATTTT. Protein sequence: CASSPGQGNQPQHF.

This clone was recorded a few times. The chain has TRBV28 and TRBJ1-5; TRBD1 agrees at 9 bases. The J segment lost 2 bases and the V segment lost 3 bases, leaving 2 bases of the junction unmatched. The CDR3 has 15 amino acids. CDR1 is MDHEN, CDR2 SYDVKM, per germline. Here the CDR3 DNA reads TGTGCCAGCAGTTTGGGACAGGGTGGCAATCAGCCCCAGCATTTT. Amino acids: CASSLGQGGNQPQHF.

This rearrangement joins TRBV30 to TRBJ1-1; D might be TRBD1 (6 bases). The CDR3 consists of 13 residues. Trimming removed 3 bases at V and 4 bases at J, with 12 bases between. Germline V CDR1 and CDR2: GTSNPN, SVGIG (reference sequence). The CDR3 reads CAWRGQGFTEAFF. CDR3 bases: TGTGCCTGGAGGGGGCAGGGGTTCACTGAAGCTTTCTTT. Supplemented by reference TRBV30 and TRBJ1-1, the full variable domain reads SQTIHQWPATLVQPVGSPLSLECTVEGTSNPNLYWYRQAAGRGLQLLFYSVGIGQISSEVPQNLSASRPQDRQFILSSKKLLLSDSGFYLCAWRGQGFTEAFFGQGTRLTVV.

The rearrangement uses TRBV6-4 and TRBJ2-1; D gene ambiguous. Trimming cost V 3 bases and J 0 bases, with 12 bases left between them. The CDR3 consists of 16 residues. The V gene's germline CDR1 is MRHNA and CDR2 SNTAGT. The CDR3 is CASSDLTESSYNEQFF. The CDR3 nucleotides are TGTGCCAGCAGTGATTTGACGGAGAGCTCCTACAATGAGCAGTTCTTC.

The V and J genes are TRBV7-6 and TRBJ2-7; tentative D call: TRBD2 (7 bases). The V and J ends lost 0 bases and 7 bases respectively, with 10 bases between them. The CDR3 sequence is 13 residues long. In germline, CDR1 is SGHVS, CDR2 FNYEAQ. The CDR3 region has the DNA TGTGCCAGCAGCTTAGCGAGGGGGGGTGAGCAGTACTTC. It codes for CASSLARGGEQYF.

CDR3 sequence reads: CASSVGRGVTWETQYF. CDR3 DNA sequence: TGTGCCAGTTCGGTCGGTAGAGGCGTTACATGGGAGACCCAGTACTTC. J is TRBJ2-5 and V is TRBV19; D uncertain. Trimming removed 8 bases at V and 5 bases at J, with 24 bases between. This CDR3 comprises 16 residues. Germline V gene sequence: CDR1 LNHDA, CDR2 SQIVND (reference sequence).

This chain connects TRBV5-1 to TRBJ1-4; TRBD1 agrees at 7 bases. Germline V CDR1 and CDR2: SGHRS, YFSETQ. This CDR3 spans 16 amino acids. The ends lost 6 bases at V and 7 bases at J; junction bases unmatched: 15. The CDR3: CASTSGSTGTVEKLFF. The CDR3 bases are TGCGCCAGCACCTCCGGATCGACAGGGACGGTTGAAAAACTGTTTTTT. Full variable domain (rest looked up from reference TRBV5-1 and TRBJ1-4): KAGVTQTPRYLIKTRGQQVTLSCSPISGHRSVSWYQQTPGQGLQFLFEYFSETQRNKGNFPGRFSGRQFSNSRSEMNVSTLELGDSALYLCASTSGSTGTVEKLFFGSGTQLSVL.

The CDR3 region has the DNA TGCGCCAGCAGCAGTGCGGGACAGGAAAACTATGGCTACACCTTC. Encoded protein: CASSSAGQENYGYTF. The chain combines TRBV4-3 with TRBJ1-2, with TRBD1 identical over 8 bases. Germline lookup yields CDR1 LGHNA and CDR2 YSLEER. This CDR3 comprises 15 residues. The J segment lost 2 bases and the V segment lost 5 bases, leaving 7 bases of the junction unmatched.

The rearrangement links TRBV7-3 to TRBJ2-5, with D possibly matching TRBD2 (6 bases). Per germline, CDR1 SGHTA and CDR2 FQGTGA. The CDR3 has 14 residues. The V end was cut by 1 base, the J end by 5 bases, with 11 bases between. CDR3 sequence: CASSLNGGVETQYF. The CDR3 nucleotides are TGTGCCAGCAGCTTAAACGGCGGGGTTGAGACCCAGTACTTC.

The chain links TRBV4-3 to TRBJ2-7; 9 nucleotides match TRBD2. Per the germline V gene, CDR1 is LGHNA and CDR2 is YSLEER. The length of the CDR3 is 15 residues. V shed 5 bases, J shed 4 bases, and the junction held 9 bases outside the gene matches. CDR3 bases: TGCGCCAGCAGCTACGGACTAGCGAATACTTACGAGCAGTACTTC. This gives the protein CASSYGLANTYEQYF.

The chain is built from TRBV6-1 and TRBJ1-5; 8 bases are shared with TRBD1. Germline CDR1 and CDR2: MNHNS and SASEGT. The CDR3 extends over 14 amino acids. V gave up 6 bases and J gave up 5 bases; unmatched junction bases: 6. The CDR3 sequence is CASRRQGLYQPQHF. CDR3 coding DNA: TGTGCCAGCAGGAGACAGGGGCTATATCAGCCCCAGCATTTT.